This is a list of T cell receptor beta chains from one sample in a study of shared clonotypes between healthy human individuals. The table came from immunoSEQ multiplex PCR; TCRdb's copy has only in-frame clones and leaves some out. The sample includes approximately 1,500,000 clones, roughly 96% seen only once; the top ten take more than 0.9%. What was sequenced was naive CD4+ T cells sorted from blood. The source is a man aged 25-45 years in good health. Both conserved end residues are part of each CDR3. Each record gives: V gene, D gene, J gene, CDR3 protein, CDR3 DNA. D genes are given only for firm matches.

V: TRBV5-4; D: NA; J: TRBJ2-1; CDR3: CASSRDALYNEQFF; DNA: TGTGCCAGCAGTCGAGACGCGCTCTACAATGAGCAGTTCTTC
V: TRBV4-1; D: NA; J: TRBJ2-2; CDR3: CASSPLDRFTGELFF; DNA: TGCGCCAGCAGCCCCCTTGATAGATTCACCGGGGAGCTGTTTTTT
V: TRBV7-8; D: NA; J: TRBJ2-7; CDR3: CASSLASGLAYEQYF; DNA: TGTGCCAGCAGCTTAGCGTCAGGGTTAGCCTACGAGCAGTACTTC
V: TRBV4-1; D: NA; J: TRBJ1-4; CDR3: CASSQGRGFGEKLFF; DNA: TGCGCCAGCAGCCAAGGGAGGGGGTTCGGGGAAAAACTGTTTTTT
V: TRBV7-2; D: TRBD1; J: TRBJ1-1; CDR3: CASSLHGTANAEAFF; DNA: TGTGCCAGCAGCTTACACGGGACAGCGAACGCCGAAGCTTTCTTT
V: TRBV6-4; D: NA; J: TRBJ1-2; CDR3: CASSDSWDGLQGIRGYTF; DNA: TGTGCCAGCAGTGACTCGTGGGACGGACTACAAGGGATTCGTGGCTACACCTTC
V: TRBV5-1; D: NA; J: TRBJ1-4; CDR3: CASSHQGATNEKLFF; DNA: TGCGCCAGCAGCCACCAGGGTGCAACTAATGAAAAACTGTTTTTT
V: TRBV13; D: NA; J: TRBJ2-2; CDR3: CASSSSGTGELFF; DNA: TGTGCCAGCAGCTCCTCAGGGACCGGGGAGCTGTTTTTT
V: TRBV9; D: TRBD2; J: TRBJ2-1; CDR3: CASSAGTSHNEQFF; DNA: TGTGCCAGCAGCGCCGGGACTAGCCACAATGAGCAGTTCTTC
V: TRBV2; D: NA; J: TRBJ2-7; CDR3: CASSRDINSYEQYF; DNA: TGTGCCAGCAGCCGGGACATCAACTCCTACGAGCAGTACTTC
V: TRBV14; D: NA; J: TRBJ2-1; CDR3: CASSQSRFEQFF; DNA: TGTGCCAGCAGCCAGAGTCGATTCGAGCAGTTCTTC
V: TRBV2; D: TRBD1; J: TRBJ2-1; CDR3: CASSIGQDYNEQFF; DNA: TGTGCCAGCAGTATAGGACAGGACTACAATGAGCAGTTCTTC
V: TRBV28; D: TRBD1; J: TRBJ1-5; CDR3: CASSPRRETGTGVWKGNQPQHF; DNA: TGTGCCAGCAGTCCCCGTCGGGAAACCGGGACAGGGGTTTGGAAGGGCAATCAGCCCCAGCATTTT
V: TRBV27; D: NA; J: TRBJ2-3; CDR3: CASSLYPAGRGTQYF; DNA: TGTGCCAGCAGTTTATACCCCGCGGGGCGGGGTACGCAGTATTTT
V: TRBV6-1; D: NA; J: TRBJ2-2; CDR3: CASSEALASGELFF; DNA: TGTGCCAGCAGTGAAGCGTTAGCGTCCGGGGAGCTGTTTTTT
V: TRBV15; D: TRBD1; J: TRBJ2-7; CDR3: CATSTGQGLSYEQYF; DNA: TGTGCCACCAGCACCGGACAGGGCCTGTCATACGAGCAGTACTTC
V: TRBV5-8; D: TRBD1; J: TRBJ2-7; CDR3: CASSLLFGTESYEQYF; DNA: TGTGCCAGCAGCTTATTATTCGGGACAGAATCCTACGAGCAGTACTTC
V: TRBV7-9; D: NA; J: TRBJ2-7; CDR3: CASSLAAGWEQYF; DNA: TGTGCCAGCAGCTTAGCGGCGGGTTGGGAGCAGTACTTC